The entry below describes one T cell receptor (beta chain). Its antigen is undetermined. Produced via immunoSEQ multiplex PCR; TCRdb's table is partial and in-frame only. The sample contains about 35,000 clones, about 81% of which appear only once. During colonoscopy, one to two rectal pinch biopsies were collected. Germline CDR1 is SGHTS and CDR2 is YDEGEE. With 2 bases removed from V and 2 bases from J, the gap between germline ends came to 13 bases. The CDR3 is 15 residues long. The entry originates in a study of pediatric ulcerative colitis. Broader study findings: Substantially fewer templates came from a couple of patients' blood samples.

The sample was gut tissue. The origin of this receptor is a boy between 10 and 17 years old with mild ulcerative colitis. This chain links TRBV5-8 with TRBJ1-1; no clear D gene. CDR3 amino acids: CASSFLNRINTEAFF. DNA of the CDR3: TGTGCCAGCAGCTTTTTAAATCGGATTAACACTGAAGCTTTCTTT. The variable domain in full, with the rest retrieved from reference TRBV5-8 and TRBJ1-1, is EAGVTQSPTHLIKTRGQQATLRCSPISGHTSVYWYQQALGLGLQFLLWYDEGEERNRGNFPPRFSGRQFPNYSSELNVNALELEDSALYLCASSFLNRINTEAFFGQGTRLTVV.